These T cell receptor beta chains were read from a single sample in a study of cytomegalovirus exposure and HLA in healthy donors. TCRdb's table, derived via immunoSEQ multiplex PCR, lists solely in-frame clones and lacks some. The sample yields some 160,000 clones, around four fifths seen once. Sequencing was carried out using PBMCs. The origin of the receptors is a boy younger than 10 in good health and CMV-seronegative. CDR3s include the opening cysteine and the closing phenylalanine or tryptophan. Fields, in order: clone size, CDR3 length, D gene, V gene, J gene, CDR3 protein, CDR3 DNA. D genes are given only for firm matches. Only some rows state a clone size, as once, few, many or a class for expanded clones.

>.|13|TRBD1|TRBV6-5|TRBJ1-1
CATLGQGVTEAFF
TGTGCCACCCTGGGACAGGGCGTCACTGAAGCTTTCTTT
>.|14|.|TRBV11-3|TRBJ2-3
CASSLDPSTDTQYF
TGTGCCAGCAGCTTAGATCCTAGCACAGATACGCAGTATTTT
>.|14|TRBD1|TRBV2|TRBJ1-5
CAGTEQGASQPQHF
TGTGCCGGCACCGAACAGGGGGCAAGTCAGCCCCAGCATTTT
>once|17|TRBD2|TRBV6-4|TRBJ2-7
CASTGTSGSCNVYEQYF
TGTGCCAGCACGGGGACTAGCGGGAGTTGTAACGTCTACGAGCAGTACTTC
>few|16|.|TRBV15|TRBJ1-4
CATSRASTVANEKLFF
TGTGCCACCAGCAGAGCCTCGACAGTTGCTAATGAAAAACTGTTTTTT
>.|15|.|TRBV9|TRBJ2-1
CASSVGEASYNEQFF
TGTGCCAGCAGCGTAGGCGAGGCCTCCTACAATGAGCAGTTCTTC
>once|12|TRBD1|TRBV10-3|TRBJ2-1
CASGQGANEQFF
TGTGCCTCGGGACAGGGGGCGAATGAGCAGTTCTTC
>.|14|.|TRBV5-4|TRBJ2-1
CASSNRRADNEQFF
TGTGCCAGCTCGAACCGCAGGGCTGACAATGAGCAGTTCTTC
>.|16|TRBD2|TRBV13|TRBJ2-3
CASSLGLAGYTDTQYF
TGTGCCAGCAGCTTAGGACTAGCGGGATACACAGATACGCAGTATTTT
>.|16|TRBD2|TRBV19|TRBJ2-3
CASSISSGRSTDTQYF
TGTGCCAGTAGTATCTCTAGCGGGAGGTCCACAGATACGCAGTATTTT
>.|16|TRBD2|TRBV10-2|TRBJ2-2
CASTERDTTNTGELFF
TGCGCCAGCACTGAGCGGGATACCACTAACACCGGGGAGCTGTTTTTT
>.|12|.|TRBV2|TRBJ1-2
CASSENTYGYTF
TGTGCCAGCAGTGAAAACACCTATGGCTACACCTTC
>.|14|TRBD1|TRBV5-1|TRBJ1-1
CASTQGAGVTEAFF
TGCGCCAGCACACAGGGGGCGGGAGTCACTGAAGCTTTCTTT
>.|13|.|TRBV25-1|TRBJ2-2
CASSESVTGELFF
TGTGCCAGCAGTGAATCGGTCACCGGGGAGCTGTTTTTT
>.|15|.|TRBV9|TRBJ2-1
CASSVSSLGYNEQFF
TGTGCCAGCAGCGTCTCTAGTCTCGGCTACAATGAGCAGTTCTTC
>.|18|TRBD1|TRBV7-2|TRBJ2-1
CASSLVGTGGLSRVKQFF
TGTGCCAGCAGCTTAGTAGGGACAGGGGGCTTGTCGAGAGTGAAGCAGTTCTTC
>few|14|.|TRBV10-3|TRBJ2-2
CAISDDRNTGELFF
TGTGCCATCAGTGACGACAGGAACACCGGGGAGCTGTTTTTT
>.|15|.|TRBV7-9|TRBJ2-7
CASSLDGQELYEQYF
TGTGCCAGCAGCTTAGACGGCCAGGAACTCTACGAGCAGTACTTC
>.|11|.|TRBV28|TRBJ1-5
CASSSSRGRHF
TGTGCCAGCAGTTCGTCCCGCGGGCGGCATTTT
>many|18|.|TRBV4-1|TRBJ2-7
CASSQFRETTGHPYEQYF
TGCGCCAGCAGCCAATTTAGGGAAACAACGGGACACCCCTACGAGCAGTACTTC
>.|12|.|TRBV28|TRBJ1-4
CASGPGGEKLFF
TGTGCCAGCGGACCCGGAGGGGAAAAACTGTTTTTT
>.|14|TRBD1|TRBV19|TRBJ1-1
CASRPTGMNTEAFF
TGTGCCAGTAGACCGACAGGGATGAACACTGAAGCTTTCTTT
>.|18|TRBD2|TRBV10-3|TRBJ2-5
CAISEGGLAGVGRETQYF
TGTGCCATCAGTGAAGGCGGACTAGCGGGAGTAGGAAGAGAGACCCAGTACTTC
>.|18|TRBD1|TRBV4-2|TRBJ2-6
CASSQVGTDPLGANVLTF
TGTGCCAGCAGCCAAGTGGGGACAGACCCCCTCGGGGCCAACGTCCTGACTTTC
>.|12|.|TRBV27|TRBJ2-7
CASRRGIYEQYF
TGTGCCAGCAGACGGGGAATCTACGAGCAGTACTTC